Reported below is one T cell receptor (beta chain). This record belongs to a study of blood T cell repertoires in COVID-19. Generated by immunoSEQ multiplex PCR, the TCRdb table keeps only in-frame clones and is missing some. The table has about 200,000 clones, approximately 86% seen once. CDR1 is SGHTA, CDR2 FQGTGA, per germline. V was shortened by 1 base and J by 4 bases, with 14 bases between the two germline ends. The CDR3 is 15 amino acids. The chain couples TRBV7-3 to TRBJ2-7; possible D gene TRBD2, 5 bases. This receptor was obtained from a woman aged 25 to 45 who had been exposed to COVID-19. The material sequenced was PBMCs or T cells enriched from blood (not recorded which). Here the CDR3 DNA reads TGTGCCAGCAGCTTAAGCGAGGGATCAACTTACGAGCAGTACTTC. Its protein product is CASSLSEGSTYEQYF.